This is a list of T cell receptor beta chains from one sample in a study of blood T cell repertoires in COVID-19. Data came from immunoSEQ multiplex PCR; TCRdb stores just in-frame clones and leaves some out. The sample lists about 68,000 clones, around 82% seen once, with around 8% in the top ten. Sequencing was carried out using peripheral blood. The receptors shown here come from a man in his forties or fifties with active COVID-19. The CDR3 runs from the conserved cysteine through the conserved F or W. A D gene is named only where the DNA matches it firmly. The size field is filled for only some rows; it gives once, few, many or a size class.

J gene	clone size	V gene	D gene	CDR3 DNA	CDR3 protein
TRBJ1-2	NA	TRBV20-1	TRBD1	TGCAGTGCTAGTTACGGGACAGCCTATGGCTACACCTTC	CSASYGTAYGYTF
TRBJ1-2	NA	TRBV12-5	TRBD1	TGTGCTAGTGCTCTGACAGGGGGGATAGGCTACACCTTC	CASALTGGIGYTF
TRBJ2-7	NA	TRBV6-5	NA	TGTGCCAGCACAATTGGGGCTTCCTCCGGCGAGCAGTACTTC	CASTIGASSGEQYF
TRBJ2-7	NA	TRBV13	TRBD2	TGTGCCAGCAGCTCCGGACTAGCGGGAGGGATCACCTACGAGCAGTACTTC	CASSSGLAGGITYEQYF
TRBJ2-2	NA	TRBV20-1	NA	TGCAGTGCTAGTGTGCAGGGGGGCACCGGGGAGCTGTTTTTT	CSASVQGGTGELFF
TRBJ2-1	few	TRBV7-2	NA	TGTGCCAGCAGCCTCCAGGGTGTTTCGCAGTTCTTC	CASSLQGVSQFF
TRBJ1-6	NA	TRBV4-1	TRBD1	TGCGCCAGCAGCAACCGGGACAGGGGATCACCCCTCCACTTT	CASSNRDRGSPLHF
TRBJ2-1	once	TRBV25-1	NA	TGTGCCAGCAGGGAGACAGCGCCCGAGCAGTTCTTC	CASRETAPEQFF
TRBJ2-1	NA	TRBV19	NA	TGTGCCAGTAGCTTAATAGGGGGAAAGCAGTTCTTC	CASSLIGGKQFF
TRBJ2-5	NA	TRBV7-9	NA	TGTGCCAGCAGCCTCTCACAGGCCCAAGAGACCCAGTACTTC	CASSLSQAQETQYF
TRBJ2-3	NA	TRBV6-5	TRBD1	TGTGCCAGCACTCGGGACAGCTTCACAGATACGCAGTATTTT	CASTRDSFTDTQYF
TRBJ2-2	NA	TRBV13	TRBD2	TGTGCCAGCAGCTTAGCGGAAGCGGGGGGGCGGAACACCGGGGAGCTGTTTTTT	CASSLAEAGGRNTGELFF
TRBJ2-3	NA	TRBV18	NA	TGTGCCAGCTCACTAGGGGCGGCAGATACGCAGTATTTT	CASSLGAADTQYF
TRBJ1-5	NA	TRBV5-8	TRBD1	TGTGCCAGCAGCTCAATACAGGGGTCTGATCAGCCCCAGCATTTT	CASSSIQGSDQPQHF
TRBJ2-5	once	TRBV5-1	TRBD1	TGCGCCAGCAGCTTACAGGGGCGGGAGACCCAGTACTTC	CASSLQGRETQYF